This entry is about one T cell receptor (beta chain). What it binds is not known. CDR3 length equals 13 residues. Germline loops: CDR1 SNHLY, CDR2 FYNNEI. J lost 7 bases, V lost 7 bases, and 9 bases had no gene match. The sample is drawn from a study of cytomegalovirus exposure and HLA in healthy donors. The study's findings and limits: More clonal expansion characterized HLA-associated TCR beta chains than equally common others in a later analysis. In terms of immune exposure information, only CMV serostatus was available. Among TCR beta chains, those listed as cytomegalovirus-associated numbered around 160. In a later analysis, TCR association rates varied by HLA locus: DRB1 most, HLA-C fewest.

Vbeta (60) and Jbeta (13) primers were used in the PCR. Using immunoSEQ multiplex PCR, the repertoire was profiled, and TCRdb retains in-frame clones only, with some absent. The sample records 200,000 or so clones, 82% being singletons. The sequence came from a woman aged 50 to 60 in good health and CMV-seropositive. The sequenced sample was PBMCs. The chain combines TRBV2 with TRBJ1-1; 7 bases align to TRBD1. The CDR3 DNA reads TGTGCCAGCAAAACCGGGACAGAATTTGAAGCTTTCTTT. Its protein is CASKTGTEFEAFF.